Detailed here is one T cell receptor beta chain. This clonotype was counted at least ten times. Its target antigen remains unknown. Base qualities are missing; no much larger clone stands one base away. Graves' hyperthyroidism was defined as stable when no progression to ophthalmopathy occurred over 18 months of follow-up. Hyperthyroidism patients were newly diagnosed, with disease duration under 2 months, and aged 18 to 65 years. Patients with uncontrolled infections, other autoimmune diseases, pregnancy or lactation were excluded. Clinical symptoms, serum thyroxine and TRAb, thyroid ultrasound, and orbital computed tomography formed the basis for the diagnoses. PBMCs were isolated from roughly 10 ml of fresh peripheral blood by Ficoll-Paque density gradient centrifugation. Total RNA was extracted using Trizol reagent, and RNA quality was assessed on an Agilent 2100 Bioanalyzer. This specimen belongs to a study of T cells in Graves' hyperthyroidism and ophthalmopathy (dated by TCRdb to about 2019). Regarding the study in general: Peripheral blood was collected at initial diagnosis, before any treatment. A discovery cohort of around 98 patients, approximately 44 with Graves' ophthalmopathy and fewer than 65 with stable Graves' hyperthyroidism, was used to find distinguishing TCR V-J signatures. An independent validation cohort of around 19 hyperthyroidism patients and more than 15 patients who later progressed to ophthalmopathy tested prospective prediction of ophthalmopathy. The paper reports TCR Vbeta CDR3 sequencing of approximately 140 peripheral blood samples: under 45 ophthalmopathy, around 80 hyperthyroidism and about 17 progressor patients. For training and testing, the 80 to 100 patients in the discovery cohort were randomly divided in a 7:3 ratio. In about six Graves' hyperthyroidism patients, the study also compared T-cell repertoires from thyroid tissue with T-cell repertoires from blood. Following sampling, methimazole starting at 30 mg daily was given to hyperthyroidism patients, and high-dose intravenous methylprednisolone was given to ophthalmopathy patients. What the authors observed across the whole study: No statistical method was used to fix the sample size in advance, and group allocation was not hidden from the investigators. A 13 V-J signature model separated ophthalmopathy from stable hyperthyroidism, with nearly 90% sensitivity and about 81% specificity in cross-validation and 80%/75% in testing. Most expanded thyroid clonotypes (frequency above 0.001) were also found in blood, which suggests that blood repertoires may mirror thyroid immune responses. In validation, progression to ophthalmopathy was predicted by the model with nearly 71% sensitivity and around 75% specificity, a median of roughly 6.4 months before onset.

Amplification of TCR beta CDR3 regions was carried out from RNA transcripts. The first round of RT-PCR for the TCR CDR3 was performed with the HTBI primer set and the Qiagen OneStep RT-PCR kit. A second multiplex PCR round built the libraries, followed by size selection and purification. Paired-end sequencing of the libraries was performed with 100 bp reads on an Illumina HiSeq2000. Per the authors' processing: SOAPnuke was used to process the raw data, throwing out any read that contained adapters or uncalled bases, had a mean Phred below 15, or lacked an exact constant-primer or identifier match. COPE v1.2.5 was used to merge high-quality paired reads, and clonotypes were defined as unique nucleotide sequences. Clonotypes were aligned to IMGT TRBV, TRBD and TRBJ reference segments using MiTCR v1.1. Analysis was restricted to V-J combinations with a frequency above 0.0001, which covered roughly 99% of repertoires. A TCS score was defined as the ratio between F50 (clonal expansion) and ExV (chaos), using BLOSUM62-based TCRdist between CDR3 peptides within each V-J. Welch's t-statistics and random forest reduced 500 to 550 V-J features to 10 to 15, which were used in a naive Bayes classifier (R e1071). Using fastp trimming at Q25 and MiXCR clonotype assembly, TCRdb reanalyzed the public sequencing data and kept in-frame beta chains. When rows share a CDR3 protein, they turn into one entry using the most common DNA and genes. The V and J calls and clone size come from TCRdb's table, not from the authors' own analysis. The sample data list about 570,000 distinct CDR3 sequences, and around 15% of these were observed just once. More than 11% of the sample goes to the ten largest clones.

From the cysteine up to the phenylalanine, the CDR3 has a length of 14 residues. Here the CDR3 DNA is all that survives: 42 bases in frame from base 1. V is clipped by 2 bases and J by 6 bases, and the sequence between their germline boundaries is 13 bases long. The germline V gene (reference sequence) gives CDR1 as MNHEY and CDR2 as SMNVEV. The chain was built from TRBV27 and TRBJ2-5; a tentative D call is TRBD2 (5 bases match). Sequencing was done on a sample of blood. This receptor was obtained from a woman aged 40-49 years with Graves' hyperthyroidism. At the DNA level, the sequence is TGTGCCAGCAGTTTAGAGTCGGGGTATCAGACCCAGTACTTC. This translates into CASSLESGYQTQYF.